Shown below are 30 T cell receptor beta chains from a single sample sequenced in a study of memory CD4+ T cells and cytomegalovirus serostatus. The data were produced by immunoSEQ multiplex PCR, yet TCRdb's version contains in-frame clones alone and is incomplete. The sample carries roughly 54,000 clones, roughly 79% recorded once. Single viable CD3+CD4+CD8-CD45RO+ cells were sorted as the memory CD4+ T cells. Sequencing was performed on memory CD4+ T cells from blood. The receptors derive from an adult in good health and CMV-seronegative.

The chain joins TRBV5-1 to TRBJ2-5; 12 bases map to TRBD2. The CDR3 runs to 15 residues. The V gene end was trimmed by 4 bases and the J gene end by 3 bases; junction bases not matched to a gene: 4. Germline-derived CDR1 and CDR2 are SGHRS and YFSETQ. CDR3 in amino acids: CASSMTSGGEETQYF. The DNA of the CDR3 is TGCGCCAGCAGCATGACTAGCGGGGGAGAAGAGACCCAGTACTTC.

CDR3 in DNA: TGCGCCAGCAGCCAAGGGGACAGGGGGCGAAACACTGAAGCTTTCTTT. This sequence encodes CASSQGDRGRNTEAFF. V gene TRBV4-3 combines with J gene TRBJ1-1, with 12 positions matching TRBD1. The CDR3 contains 16 residues. CDR1 LGHNA and CDR2 YSLEER come from the germline V gene. Trimming took 1 base from V and 2 from J; bases not matched to a gene: 2.

This clone was recorded once. The gene calls are TRBV7-2 and TRBJ2-7; no firm D call. Trimming took off 0 bases at V and 2 bases at J, with 8 bases between the two ends. The germline V gene encodes CDR1 SGHTA and CDR2 FQGNSA. The CDR3 extends over 14 amino acids. The CDR3 region is CASSLAWGAYEQYF. Here the CDR3 DNA reads TGTGCCAGCAGCTTAGCGTGGGGTGCCTACGAGCAGTACTTC.

The sample holds one count of this clone. V usage is TRBV4-2 and J usage is TRBJ1-1; TRBD1 matches 8 bases. Germline V gene data show CDR1 as LGHNA and CDR2 as YNFKEQ. Germline trimming cut 1 base from V and 4 bases from J; bases unmatched to any gene: 5. The CDR3 runs 15 residues. In DNA, the CDR3 is TGTGCCAGCAGCCAAGTCCAGGGGGCCGTCACTGAAGCTTTCTTT. This codes for CASSQVQGAVTEAFF.

This sequence joins TRBV15 and TRBJ1-4; the D gene is possibly TRBD1 (5 bases). Between the trimmed V and J ends, which lost 0 bases and 5 bases, there was a span of 10 bases. CDR1 is LNHNV and CDR2 is YYDKDF in the germline V gene (reference sequence). This CDR3 region has 15 residues. The CDR3 region has the DNA TGTGCCACCAGCAGAGAGGGGGGGAAAAATGAAAAACTGTTTTTT. It encodes CATSREGGKNEKLFF.

The genes are TRBV28 and TRBJ2-2; no reliable D call. This CDR3 has 15 amino acids. Germline-derived CDR1 and CDR2 are MDHEN and SYDVKM. Trimming shortened V by 11 bases and J by 6 bases, and 22 bases separated the two germline ends. CDR3 sequence (DNA): TGTGCCGTAATGGGAATCGGGTATGGCGCCGGGGAGCTGTTTTTT. Its protein is CAVMGIGYGAGELFF. Looking up the rest from reference TRBV28 and TRBJ2-2 gives the full variable domain: DVKVTQSSRYLVKRTGEKVFLECVQDMDHENMFWYRQDPGLGLRLIYFSYDVKMKEKGDIPEGYSVSREKKERFSLILESASTNQTSMYLCAVMGIGYGAGELFFGEGSRLTVL.

This clone has a handful of counts. The V call is TRBV18, the J call TRBJ1-1; D is possibly TRBD1 (6 bases). Germline CDR1 is KGHSH and CDR2 is LQKENI. This CDR3 spans 13 amino acids. V lost 6 bases, J lost 6 bases, and 14 bases lay in between. In DNA form, the CDR3 reads TGTGCCAGCTCGCCGGGACAAACATCTGAAGCTTTCTTT. Its translation is CASSPGQTSEAFF.

This chain connects TRBV5-1 to TRBJ2-7; 7 bases fit TRBD1. Germline V CDR1 and CDR2: SGHRS, YFSETQ. This CDR3 is 12 amino acids long. V lost 0 bases, J lost 12 bases, and 6 bases stayed unmatched. The CDR3 DNA follows: TGCGCCAGCAGCTTGGGACAGGGTCCCAGGTACTTC. This gives the protein CASSLGQGPRYF.

The gene calls are TRBV6-5 and TRBJ2-7, with TRBD1 matching 8 bases. V lost 6 bases to trimming and J lost 5 bases; unmatched junction nucleotides: 6. Per the germline V gene, CDR1 is MNHEY and CDR2 is SVGAGI. This CDR3 has 13 residues. CDR3 bases: TGTGCCAGCAGCCGACAGGGGATCCACGAGCAGTACTTC. Protein sequence: CASSRQGIHEQYF.

The chain has TRBV28 and TRBJ1-3; no clear D gene. Germline V gives CDR1 MDHEN, CDR2 SYDVKM. V was cut by 6 bases and J by 3 bases, with 21 bases left in between. This CDR3 comprises 17 residues. The CDR3 DNA follows: TGTGCCAGCAGCTCCCGCGAGGGCCATCTCTTTGGAAACACCATATATTTT. Protein sequence: CASSSREGHLFGNTIYF.

This sequence joins TRBV6-1 and TRBJ2-6, with 7 nucleotides matching TRBD1. The V gene end was trimmed by 6 bases and the J gene end by 0 bases; junction bases not matched to a gene: 2. CDR3 length: 15 residues. Germline CDR1 MNHNS, CDR2 SASEGT. The CDR3 coding sequence is TGTGCCAGCAGGTCAGGGGGCTCTGGGGCCAACGTCCTGACTTTC. Protein: CASRSGGSGANVLTF.

The V and J genes are TRBV7-2 and TRBJ2-7; a weak D match, TRBD1 (6 bases). Trimming pared 1 base from V and 0 bases from J, leaving 16 bases between. The germline V gene encodes CDR1 SGHTA and CDR2 FQGNSA. This CDR3 contains 17 residues. The CDR3 nucleotides read TGTGCCAGCAGCTTAGTATCCCGGGACACAAGCTCCTACGAGCAGTACTTC. Encoded protein: CASSLVSRDTSSYEQYF. Looking up the rest from reference TRBV7-2 and TRBJ2-7 gives the full variable domain: GAGVSQSPSNKVTEKGKDVELRCDPISGHTALYWYRQSLGQGLEFLIYFQGNSAPDKSGLPSDRFSAERTGGSVSTLTIQRTQQEDSAVYLCASSLVSRDTSSYEQYFGPGTRLTVT.

CDR3 coding DNA: TGTGCCAGCAGCCCTAAGGGGCGGCGCACAGATACGCAGTATTTT. The encoded protein is CASSPKGRRTDTQYF. This chain joins TRBV14 and TRBJ2-3; tentatively, D is TRBD1 (5 bases). The germline CDR1 and CDR2 sequences are SGHDN and FVKESK. The length of the CDR3 is 15 residues. Trimming pared 4 bases from V and 1 base from J, leaving 12 bases between.

J is TRBJ2-1 and V is TRBV19; D unclear. The V gene lost 2 bases and the J gene lost 9 bases, with 5 bases spanning the gap. The germline CDR1 and CDR2 sequences are LNHDA and SQIVND (reference sequence). The CDR3 has 11 amino acids. The CDR3 region has the DNA TGTGCCAGTAGTATAAGGACTGAGCAGTTCTTC. Its translation: CASSIRTEQFF.

The CDR3 region has the DNA TGCGCCAGCAGCCAAGGGTATGGCTACACCTTC. Protein: CASSQGYGYTF. V usage is TRBV4-3 and J usage is TRBJ1-2; unclear D gene. Trimming removed 1 base at V and 5 bases at J, with 2 bases between. The CDR3 is 11 amino acids. Germline lookup yields CDR1 LGHNA and CDR2 YSLEER.

The V call is TRBV30, the J call TRBJ2-1, with 8 positions matching TRBD1. V shed 2 bases and J 13 bases; nucleotides not matched to a gene: 7. Germline lookup yields CDR1 GTSNPN and CDR2 SVGIG (reference sequence). The CDR3 loop spans 12 amino acids. The CDR3 bases are TGTGCCTGGAGTCCGACAGGGGTCTATCAGTTCTTC. It translates to CAWSPTGVYQFF.

V and J are TRBV30 and TRBJ2-7; the D is unclear. Germline-derived CDR1 and CDR2 are GTSNPN and SVGIG (reference sequence). V gave up 1 base and J gave up 7 bases, with 8 bases separating them. This CDR3 is built from 11 residues. Here the CDR3 reads CAWSAPQEQYF. The CDR3 bases are TGTGCCTGGAGTGCCCCCCAGGAGCAGTACTTC.

In its sample, this clone was seen a few times. V usage is TRBV10-1 and J usage is TRBJ1-6, with a weak D call TRBD1 (6 bases). V was clipped by 6 bases and J by 9 bases, with 15 bases between them. The CDR3 loop spans 14 amino acids. CDR1 is WNHNN and CDR2 is SYGVQD in the germline V gene (reference sequence). CDR3 DNA: TGCGCCAGCAGAGAACAGGGAGATGGTTCACCCCTCCACTTT. Translated, it gives CASREQGDGSPLHF.

The CDR3 reads CASYRDRDEKLFF. CDR3 DNA: TGCGCCAGTTACCGGGACAGGGACGAAAAACTGTTTTTT. V usage is TRBV10-2 and J usage is TRBJ1-4; 9 nucleotides line up with TRBD1. This CDR3 region has 13 residues. The germline CDR1 and CDR2 sequences are WSHSY and SAAADI. With 9 bases clipped from V and 8 bases from J, the junction kept 7 bases outside the gene matches.

V is TRBV7-2 and J is TRBJ2-5; weak D call: TRBD1 (5 bases). The CDR3 length is 12 residues. Germline CDR1 reads SGHTA; CDR2 reads FQGNSA. V shed 5 bases and J shed 6 bases, with 10 bases lying between them. CDR3 residues: CASSEQGQTQYF. CDR3 nucleotide sequence: TGTGCCAGCAGCGAGCAGGGTCAGACCCAGTACTTC.

This clone was picked up a small number of times. The CDR3 protein is CASSGLAGVNEQFF. CDR3 DNA: TGTGCCAGCAGTGGGCTAGCGGGCGTTAATGAGCAGTTCTTC. The rearrangement joins TRBV2 to TRBJ2-1; TRBD2 aligns across 8 bases. Germline CDR1 SNHLY, CDR2 FYNNEI. V lost 4 bases to trimming and J lost 7 bases; unmatched junction nucleotides: 6. The CDR3 covers 14 residues.

The genes are TRBV5-1 and TRBJ1-4; TRBD1 aligns across 7 bases. Germline values: CDR1 SGHRS, CDR2 YFSETQ. The CDR3 covers 15 residues. With 4 bases clipped from V and 16 bases from J, the junction kept 19 bases outside the gene matches. The CDR3 spells CASSVGGTENEITFF. In DNA form, the CDR3 reads TGCGCCAGCAGCGTTGGCGGGACAGAGAATGAAATCACGTTTTTT.

V and J are TRBV5-4 and TRBJ1-3; D not certain. The CDR3 covers 15 residues. Trimming pared 1 base from V and 4 bases from J, leaving 12 bases between. Germline V lookup: CDR1 SGHNT, CDR2 YYREEE (reference sequence). CDR3 sequence reads: CASSLSAGGGNTIYF. CDR3 coding DNA: TGTGCCAGCAGCTTGAGCGCCGGAGGGGGAAACACCATATATTTT.

V and J are TRBV28 and TRBJ2-3; maybe TRBD2 (5 bases). This CDR3 is built from 15 residues. Germline V lookup: CDR1 MDHEN, CDR2 SYDVKM. The V gene lost 10 bases and the J gene lost 1 base, with 18 bases spanning the gap. CDR3 residues: CATIDRGFGTDTQYF. For the CDR3, the DNA is TGTGCCACCATAGACCGGGGATTTGGCACAGATACGCAGTATTTT.

The V call is TRBV6-6, the J call TRBJ2-7, with D hard to call. The germline V gene encodes CDR1 MNHNY and CDR2 SVGAGI (reference sequence). V lost 6 bases, J lost 3 bases, and 9 bases lay in between. The CDR3 covers 12 residues. As DNA, the CDR3 is TGTGCCAGCAGCCCCGCAGACTACGAGCAGTACTTC. The encoded protein is CASSPADYEQYF.

This clone was detected only a few times. The genes are TRBV28 and TRBJ1-4; D gene ambiguous. Germline V gene data show CDR1 as MDHEN and CDR2 as SYDVKM. The CDR3 is made up of 12 amino acids. The germline V and J ends were trimmed by 6 bases and 10 bases, with 12 bases remaining between them. The CDR3 spells CASSNLLGKLFF. Here the CDR3 DNA reads TGTGCCAGCAGCAATTTGCTAGGAAAACTGTTTTTT.

The genes are TRBV28 and TRBJ1-4, with D unclear. V lost 6 bases, J lost 3 bases, and 5 bases lay in between. The germline V gene has CDR1 MDHEN and CDR2 SYDVKM. CDR3 length: 12 amino acids. The CDR3: CASSTSNEKLFF. DNA for the CDR3: TGTGCCAGCAGCACATCTAATGAAAAACTGTTTTTT. Full variable domain (outside the CDR3, taken from reference TRBV28 and TRBJ1-4): DVKVTQSSRYLVKRTGEKVFLECVQDMDHENMFWYRQDPGLGLRLIYFSYDVKMKEKGDIPEGYSVSREKKERFSLILESASTNQTSMYLCASSTSNEKLFFGSGTQLSVL.

V is TRBV27 and J is TRBJ1-1; D gene uncertain. The V end was cut by 5 bases, the J end by 2 bases, with 15 bases between. The CDR3 runs to 15 residues. Germline values: CDR1 MNHEY, CDR2 SMNVEV (reference sequence). DNA for the CDR3: TGTGCCAGCAGTGTTGCAGCGTTGATCAACACTGAAGCTTTCTTT. Translating it yields CASSVAALINTEAFF.

This clone occurred a few times. The genes are TRBV6-5 and TRBJ2-3, with TRBD2 identical over 11 bases. The CDR3 runs 16 residues. With V trimmed by 0 bases and J by 1 base, 0 bases remained unmatched. Germline lookup yields CDR1 MNHEY and CDR2 SVGAGI. The CDR3 here is CASSYSTSGGTDTQYF. CDR3 sequence (DNA): TGTGCCAGCAGTTACTCGACTAGCGGGGGCACAGATACGCAGTATTTT.

The rearrangement links TRBV28 to TRBJ1-2, with D possibly being TRBD1 (5 bases). The germline V and J ends were trimmed by 8 bases and 2 bases, with 21 bases remaining between them. Germline V lookup: CDR1 MDHEN, CDR2 SYDVKM. The CDR3 contains 16 residues. In DNA, the CDR3 is TGTGCCAGCTGTTCCATAGGGGTTTACCTCAACTATGGCTACACCTTC. It translates to CASCSIGVYLNYGYTF.